Included here is one T cell receptor beta chain sequence, with context. The antigen is undetermined. The sample belongs to a study of cytomegalovirus exposure and HLA in healthy donors. The overall study: Assignment to the Caucasian-associated ancestry cluster applied to approximately 80% of the roughly 410 genotyped donors.

Overall study findings and caveats: Later examination showed HLA-associated TCR beta chains had greater clonal expansion than equally common others. Association of a missense DCLRE1C variant with TCR beta V- and J-gene trimming was reported in a later analysis. Specific recognition of CMV antigens was confirmed in vitro for a few chains (all CMV-associated).

The PCR contained 60 Vbeta and 13 Jbeta primers. The assay was immunoSEQ multiplex PCR, and TCRdb's table has in-frame clones only and misses some. This table lists 150,000 to 200,000 clones. The sequencing sample was made of PBMCs. This TCR derives from a boy aged 10-17 years in good health and CMV-seronegative.

For the CDR3, the DNA is TGTGCCTGGAGACTAGCGGGGACGGGGTATGAGCAGTTCTTC. It codes for CAWRLAGTGYEQFF. This chain joins TRBV30 and TRBJ2-1; 10 nucleotides align to TRBD2. The CDR3 runs to 14 residues. The germline V gene encodes CDR1 GTSNPN and CDR2 SVGIG (reference sequence). Trimming cost V 3 bases and J 8 bases; bases outside gene matches: 7.